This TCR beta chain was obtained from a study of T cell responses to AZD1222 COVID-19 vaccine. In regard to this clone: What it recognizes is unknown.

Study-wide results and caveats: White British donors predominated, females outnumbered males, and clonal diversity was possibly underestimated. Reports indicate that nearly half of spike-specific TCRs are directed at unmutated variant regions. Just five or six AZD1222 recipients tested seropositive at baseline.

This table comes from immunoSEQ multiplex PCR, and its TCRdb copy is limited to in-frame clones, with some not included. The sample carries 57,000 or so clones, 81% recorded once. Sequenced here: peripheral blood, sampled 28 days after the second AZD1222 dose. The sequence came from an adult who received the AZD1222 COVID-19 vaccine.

The CDR3 bases are TGTGCCAGCTCCCGGAGTCGGGGATCCGGGACAGGGGTGTACAATGAGCAGTTCTTC. It yields the protein CASSRSRGSGTGVYNEQFF. The gene calls are TRBV27 and TRBJ2-1, with TRBD1 matching 10 bases. The CDR3 runs 19 residues. CDR1 is MNHEY, CDR2 SMNVEV, per germline (reference sequence). Trimming at V came to 8 bases and at J to 4 bases, leaving 20 bases not matched to a gene.